The subject of this entry is one T cell receptor beta chain. TCRdb's copy holds only in-frame clones and misses some; the assay was immunoSEQ multiplex PCR. The table lists more than 45,000 clones, roughly 82% of them singletons. This record belongs to a study of blood T cell repertoires in COVID-19. The junction had 3 bases not matched to a gene; V was cut back by 0 bases and J by 0 bases. CDR3 length equals 15 residues. The germline V gene encodes CDR1 SGHRS and CDR2 YFSETQ. The gene calls are TRBV5-1 and TRBJ2-7; TRBD2 agrees at 7 bases. The sequencing input was peripheral blood. This clonotype was sampled from a woman aged 55-69 years with acute or convalescent COVID-19. CDR3 sequence (DNA): TGCGCCAGCAGCTTGGTGGGGGGGTCCTCCTACGAGCAGTACTTC. This sequence encodes CASSLVGGSSYEQYF.